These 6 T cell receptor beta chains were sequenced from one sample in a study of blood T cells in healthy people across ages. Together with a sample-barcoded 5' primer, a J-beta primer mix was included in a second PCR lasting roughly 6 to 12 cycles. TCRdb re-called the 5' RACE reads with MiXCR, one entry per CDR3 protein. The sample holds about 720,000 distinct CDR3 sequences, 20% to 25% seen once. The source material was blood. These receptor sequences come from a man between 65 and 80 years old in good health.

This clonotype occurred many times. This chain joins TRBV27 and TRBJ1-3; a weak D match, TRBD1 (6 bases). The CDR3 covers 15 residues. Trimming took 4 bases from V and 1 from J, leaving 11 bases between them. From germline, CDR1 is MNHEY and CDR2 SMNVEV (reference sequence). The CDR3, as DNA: TGTGCCAGCAGTTCTGGTACAGGGTCTGGAAACACCATATATTTT. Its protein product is CASSSGTGSGNTIYF.

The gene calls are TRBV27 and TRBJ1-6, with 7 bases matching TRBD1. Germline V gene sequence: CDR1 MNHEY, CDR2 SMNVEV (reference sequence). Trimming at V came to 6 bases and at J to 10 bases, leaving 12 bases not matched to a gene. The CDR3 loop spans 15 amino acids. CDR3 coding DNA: TGTGCCAGCAGACCCAGACAGGGACCGAGGTCACCCCTCCACTTT. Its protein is CASRPRQGPRSPLHF.

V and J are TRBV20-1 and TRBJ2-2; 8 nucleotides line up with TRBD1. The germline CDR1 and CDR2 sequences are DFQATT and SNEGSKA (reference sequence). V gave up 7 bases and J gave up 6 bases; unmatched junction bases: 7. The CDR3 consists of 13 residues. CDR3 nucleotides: TGCAGTGGGATAAGGACAGGGCCCGGGGAGCTGTTTTTT. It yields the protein CSGIRTGPGELFF.

CDR3 sequence: CASSTGQGWQPQHF. The CDR3 nucleotides read TGTGCCAGCAGTACGGGACAGGGTTGGCAGCCCCAGCATTTT. The gene calls are TRBV12-3 or TRBV12-4 and TRBJ1-5; 9 positions agree with TRBD1. The CDR3 contains 14 residues. The ends lost 5 bases at V and 7 bases at J; junction bases unmatched: 6.

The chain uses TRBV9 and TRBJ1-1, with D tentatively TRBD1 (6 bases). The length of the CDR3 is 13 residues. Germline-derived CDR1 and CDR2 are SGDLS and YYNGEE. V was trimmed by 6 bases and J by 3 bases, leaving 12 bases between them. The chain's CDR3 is CASTGRGDTEAFF. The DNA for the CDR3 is TGTGCCAGCACTGGGAGGGGGGACACTGAAGCTTTCTTT.

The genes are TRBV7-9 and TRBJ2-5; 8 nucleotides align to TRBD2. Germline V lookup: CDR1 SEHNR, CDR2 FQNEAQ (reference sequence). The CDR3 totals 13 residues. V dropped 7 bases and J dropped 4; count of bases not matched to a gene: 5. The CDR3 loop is CASNSAGGETQYF. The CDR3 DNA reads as TGTGCCAGCAACTCCGCGGGAGGAGAGACCCAGTACTTC.